This TCR beta chain was obtained from a study of graft-versus-host responses after intestinal transplantation. Overall study context: The transplants performed in recipients were multivisceral, liver-intestinal, or isolated intestinal. Every recipient underwent anti-thymocyte globulin induction, then tacrolimus and steroids for three to four years. Study outcomes and limitations: There were GvH clones found in recipient marrow, and some of them appeared first in ileum or blood.

Libraries were prepared by immunoSEQ multiplex PCR; TCRdb keeps only in-frame clonotypes and omits some of them. Here the sample spans 70,000 to 100,000 clones, 85% to 90% being singletons. On this clone: Its specificity is not known.

Germline lookup yields CDR1 SGHVS and CDR2 FNYEAQ. The CDR3 runs to 20 residues. The J segment lost 0 bases and the V segment lost 5 bases, leaving 11 bases of the junction unmatched. V is TRBV7-6 and J is TRBJ2-1; 15 positions agree with TRBD2. This material consisted of unstimulated CD4+ T cells sorted from spleen or lymph node cells, taken before intestinal transplant. This receptor was obtained from a human donor who received an intestinal transplant. This chain's CDR3 is CASSPQGLAGGSSSYNEQFF. The CDR3 bases are TGTGCCAGCAGCCCGCAGGGACTAGCGGGGGGATCGAGCTCCTACAATGAGCAGTTCTTC.